This T cell receptor (beta chain) was identified in a study of cytomegalovirus exposure and HLA in healthy donors. Overall study results and limits: The Asian-associated ancestry cluster reportedly had fewer N-insertions than the approximately 610-donor mean in a later analysis. Later examination showed HLA-associated TCR beta chains had greater clonal expansion than equally common others.

The CDR3 extends over 15 amino acids. Trimming took 10 bases from V and 0 from J, leaving 16 bases between them. CDR1 WSHSY and CDR2 SAAADI come from the germline V gene. Remarks on this clone: Its antigen is still unknown.

Primers for the PCR totalled 60 Vbeta and 13 Jbeta. TCRdb's table, derived via immunoSEQ multiplex PCR, lists solely in-frame clones and lacks some. The table records roughly 190,000 clones, around 82% of them present only once. The sequence came from a man between 35 and 55 years old in good health and CMV-seropositive. The chain combines TRBV10-2 with TRBJ2-1, with D unclear. Sequencing was carried out using PBMCs. CDR3 nucleotide sequence: TGCGCCATCGAGGTACCCCTGAGCTCCTACAATGAGCAGTTCTTC. It specifies CAIEVPLSSYNEQFF.